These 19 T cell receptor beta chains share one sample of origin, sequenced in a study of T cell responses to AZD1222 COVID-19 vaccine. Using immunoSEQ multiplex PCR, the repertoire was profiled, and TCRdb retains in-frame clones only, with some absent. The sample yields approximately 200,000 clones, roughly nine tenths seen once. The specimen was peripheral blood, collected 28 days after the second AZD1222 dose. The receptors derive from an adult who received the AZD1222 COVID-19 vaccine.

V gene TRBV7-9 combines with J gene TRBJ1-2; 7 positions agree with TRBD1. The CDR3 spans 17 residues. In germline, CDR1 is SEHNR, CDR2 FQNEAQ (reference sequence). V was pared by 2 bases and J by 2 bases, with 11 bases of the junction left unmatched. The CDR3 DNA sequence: TGTGCCAGCAGCTTACTAACAGGGGCGCCGATCAACTATGGCTACACCTTC. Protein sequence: CASSLLTGAPINYGYTF.

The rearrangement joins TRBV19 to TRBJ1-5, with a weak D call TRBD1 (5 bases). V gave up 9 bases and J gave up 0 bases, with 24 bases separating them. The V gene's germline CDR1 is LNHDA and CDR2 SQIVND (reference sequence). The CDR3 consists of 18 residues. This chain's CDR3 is CASKVLRAGIGSNQPQHF. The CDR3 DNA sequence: TGTGCCAGCAAAGTTCTCAGGGCAGGGATAGGTAGCAATCAGCCCCAGCATTTT.

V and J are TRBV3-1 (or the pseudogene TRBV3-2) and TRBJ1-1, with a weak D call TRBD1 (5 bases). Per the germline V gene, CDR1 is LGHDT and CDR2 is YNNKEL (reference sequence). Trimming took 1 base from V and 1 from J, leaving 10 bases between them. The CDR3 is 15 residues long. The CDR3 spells CASSQGGAGNTEAFF. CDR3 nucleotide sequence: TGTGCCAGCAGCCAAGGAGGGGCGGGGAACACTGAAGCTTTCTTT.

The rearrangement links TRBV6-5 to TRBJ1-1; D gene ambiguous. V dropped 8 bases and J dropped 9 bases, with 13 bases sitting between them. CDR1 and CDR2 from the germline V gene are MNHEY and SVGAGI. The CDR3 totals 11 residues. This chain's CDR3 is CASPRSRQAFF. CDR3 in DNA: TGTGCCAGCCCCAGGAGCCGCCAAGCTTTCTTT.

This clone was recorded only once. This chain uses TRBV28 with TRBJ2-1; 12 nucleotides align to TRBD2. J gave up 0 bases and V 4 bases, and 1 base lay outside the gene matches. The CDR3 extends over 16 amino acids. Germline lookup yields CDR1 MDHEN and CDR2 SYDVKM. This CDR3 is CASSSTSGGSYNEQFF. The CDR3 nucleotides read TGTGCCAGCAGTTCGACTAGCGGGGGCTCCTACAATGAGCAGTTCTTC.

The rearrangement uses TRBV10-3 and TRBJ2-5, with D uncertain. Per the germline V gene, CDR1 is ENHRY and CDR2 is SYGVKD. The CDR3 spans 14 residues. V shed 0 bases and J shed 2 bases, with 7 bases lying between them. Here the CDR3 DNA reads TGTGCCATCAGTGAGTCGACAAAGCAAGAGACCCAGTACTTC. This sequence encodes CAISESTKQETQYF.

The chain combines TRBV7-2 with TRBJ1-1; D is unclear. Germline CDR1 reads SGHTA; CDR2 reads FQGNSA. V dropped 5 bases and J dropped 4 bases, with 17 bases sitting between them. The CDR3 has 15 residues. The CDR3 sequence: CASSPATGSSTEAFF. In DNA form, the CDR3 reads TGTGCCAGCAGCCCCGCTACCGGGAGCAGCACTGAAGCTTTCTTT.

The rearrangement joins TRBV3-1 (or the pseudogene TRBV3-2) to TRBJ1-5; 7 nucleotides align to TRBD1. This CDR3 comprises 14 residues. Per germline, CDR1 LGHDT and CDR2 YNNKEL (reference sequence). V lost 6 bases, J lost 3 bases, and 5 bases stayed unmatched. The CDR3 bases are TGTGCCAGCAGTCGCGGACAGGACAATCAGCCCCAGCATTTT. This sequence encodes CASSRGQDNQPQHF.

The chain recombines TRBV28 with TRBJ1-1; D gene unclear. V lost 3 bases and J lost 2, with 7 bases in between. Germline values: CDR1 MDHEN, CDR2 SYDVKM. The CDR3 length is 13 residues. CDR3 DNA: TGTGCCAGCAGTTTGAGGTTCAACACTGAAGCTTTCTTT. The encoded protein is CASSLRFNTEAFF.

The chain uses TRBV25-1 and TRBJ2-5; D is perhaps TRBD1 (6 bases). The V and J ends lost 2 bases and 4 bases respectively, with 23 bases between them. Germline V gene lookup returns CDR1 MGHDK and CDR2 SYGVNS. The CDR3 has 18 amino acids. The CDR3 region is CASSELGPGHVLSETQYF. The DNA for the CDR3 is TGTGCCAGCAGTGAACTGGGGCCGGGACACGTCTTATCAGAGACCCAGTACTTC.

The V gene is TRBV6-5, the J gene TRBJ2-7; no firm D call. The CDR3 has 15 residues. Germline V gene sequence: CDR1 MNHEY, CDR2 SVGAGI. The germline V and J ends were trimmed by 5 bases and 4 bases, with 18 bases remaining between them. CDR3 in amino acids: CASSTQLGFGYEQYF. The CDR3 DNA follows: TGTGCCAGCAGTACCCAATTGGGGTTCGGATACGAGCAGTACTTC.

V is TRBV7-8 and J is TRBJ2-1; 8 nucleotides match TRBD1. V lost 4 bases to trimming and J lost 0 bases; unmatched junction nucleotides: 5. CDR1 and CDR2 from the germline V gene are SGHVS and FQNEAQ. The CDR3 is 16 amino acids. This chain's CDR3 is CASSSGQGSSYNEQFF. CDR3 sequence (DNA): TGTGCCAGCAGCTCCGGACAGGGTAGCTCCTACAATGAGCAGTTCTTC. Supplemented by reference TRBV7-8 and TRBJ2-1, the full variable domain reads GAGVSQSPRYKVAKRGQDVALRCDPISGHVSLFWYQQALGQGPEFLTYFQNEAQLDKSGLPSDRFFAERPEGSVSTLKIQRTQQEDSAVYLCASSSGQGSSYNEQFFGPGTRLTVL.

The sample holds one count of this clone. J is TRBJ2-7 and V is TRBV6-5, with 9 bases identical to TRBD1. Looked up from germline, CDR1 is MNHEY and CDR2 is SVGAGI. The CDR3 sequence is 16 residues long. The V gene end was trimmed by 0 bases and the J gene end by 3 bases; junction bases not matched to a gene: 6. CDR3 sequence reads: CASSYSRRDRVYEQYF. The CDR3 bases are TGTGCCAGCAGTTACTCTCGACGGGACAGGGTCTACGAGCAGTACTTC.

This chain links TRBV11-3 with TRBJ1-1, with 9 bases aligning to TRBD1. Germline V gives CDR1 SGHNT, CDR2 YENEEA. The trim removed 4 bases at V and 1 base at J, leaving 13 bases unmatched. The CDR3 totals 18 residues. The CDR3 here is CASSSPTGGPTENTEAFF. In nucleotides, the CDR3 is TGTGCCAGCAGCTCTCCGACAGGGGGTCCCACCGAGAACACTGAAGCTTTCTTT.

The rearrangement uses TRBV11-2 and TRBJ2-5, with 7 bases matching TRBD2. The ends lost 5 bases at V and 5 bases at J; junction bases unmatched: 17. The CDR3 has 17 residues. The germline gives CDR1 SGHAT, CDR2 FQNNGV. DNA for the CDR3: TGTGCCAGCAGCGCGACCCGCCAGGCCAGCGGGGCCGAGACCCAGTACTTC. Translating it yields CASSATRQASGAETQYF.

The CDR3 spells CASSEFDGKQYF. CDR3 sequence (DNA): TGTGCCAGCAGCGAATTTGACGGGAAACAGTACTTC. This sequence joins TRBV7-9 and TRBJ2-7; the D gene is possibly TRBD2 (5 bases). Trimming cost V 5 bases and J 10 bases, with 15 bases left between them. The CDR3 covers 12 residues. The germline V gene has CDR1 SEHNR and CDR2 FQNEAQ (reference sequence).

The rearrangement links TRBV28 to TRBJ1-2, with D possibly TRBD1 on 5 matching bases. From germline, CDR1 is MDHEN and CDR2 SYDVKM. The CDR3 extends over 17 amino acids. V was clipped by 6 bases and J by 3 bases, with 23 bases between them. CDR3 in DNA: TGTGCCAGCAGATCTCCAGGGCTCGGGAGGTTCGACTATGGCTACACCTTC. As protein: CASRSPGLGRFDYGYTF.

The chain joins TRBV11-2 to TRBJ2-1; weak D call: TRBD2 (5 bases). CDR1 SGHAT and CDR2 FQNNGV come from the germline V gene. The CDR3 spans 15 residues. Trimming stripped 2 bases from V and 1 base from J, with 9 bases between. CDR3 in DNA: TGTGCCAGCAGCTTACTAGCTGCGTCCTACAATGAGCAGTTCTTC. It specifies CASSLLAASYNEQFF.

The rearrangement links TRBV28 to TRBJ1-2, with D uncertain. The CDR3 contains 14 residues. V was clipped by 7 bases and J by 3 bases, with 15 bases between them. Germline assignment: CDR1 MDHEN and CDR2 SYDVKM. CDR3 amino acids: CASTPGVPYYGYTF. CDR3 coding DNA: TGTGCCAGCACCCCGGGTGTGCCCTACTATGGCTACACCTTC.